This TCR beta chain was identified in a study of control samples from healthy donors and cancer patients. Trimming removed 8 bases at V and 5 bases at J, with 12 bases between. The CDR3 length is 12 residues. Germline CDR1 LNHDA, CDR2 SQIVND (reference sequence). Here immunoSEQ multiplex PCR was the method, and the copy in TCRdb shows in-frame clones only, minus some. Of hundreds of thousands of clones listed, around 90% are singletons. The sequence was obtained from a man aged 40-55 years with head and neck cancer. The sequencing input was PBMCs. This chain uses TRBV19 with TRBJ1-2; D is unresolved. CDR3 in amino acids: CASAGLDYGYTF. The CDR3 nucleotides are TGTGCCAGTGCGGGGTTAGATTATGGCTACACCTTC.